This T cell receptor (beta chain) was identified in a study of T cell repertoires in cytomegalovirus infection. Study as a whole: TCR beta signatures that were public indicated CMV infection and matching HLA type.

About this clonotype: Its antigen is currently unknown.

The J segment lost 12 bases and the V segment lost 6 bases, leaving 9 bases of the junction unmatched. The CDR3 loop spans 13 amino acids. CDR1 is MNHNS and CDR2 is SASEGT in the germline V gene. TCRdb independently ran MiXCR on the reads; one entry per CDR3 protein. The sample carries fewer than 700,000 distinct CDR3 sequences, less than 25% recorded once. Study results and caveats: Cumulative frequency (of public TCR beta family members) identified carriers of CMV plus the relevant HLA. In two of eight donors, the top clonotype was HLA-C-restricted CMV-specific.

The origin of this receptor is a human donor in good health (CMV status not recorded). Some clones in this sample may be carry-over from other donors' samples. The sequenced sample consisted of CD8+ T cells from PBMCs. V gene TRBV6-1 combines with J gene TRBJ2-1; 9 positions agree with TRBD1. The DNA of the CDR3 is TGTGCCAGCAGCCGGGACAGGGTCGCGGGGCAGTTCTTC. It codes for CASSRDRVAGQFF.